The source of this TCR beta chain is a study of blood T cell repertoires in COVID-19. Recovered participants had two consecutive negative NP/OP PCR tests, healthcare professional clearance, or symptom resolution. CDR3 size: 13 residues. CDR1 LGHNA and CDR2 YSLEER come from the germline V gene. The V end lost 0 bases, the J end lost 10 bases, and 10 bases lay between the germline ends. The table came from immunoSEQ multiplex PCR; TCRdb's copy has only in-frame clones and leaves some out. The table shows about 270,000 clones, with less than 90% occurring only once. The sequenced sample was PBMCs or T cells enriched from blood (not recorded which). This clonotype was obtained from a woman aged 45-59 years who had recovered from COVID-19. V is TRBV4-3 and J is TRBJ1-5, with D unresolved. CDR3 loop: CASSQDRHLPQHF. DNA for the CDR3: TGCGCCAGCAGCCAAGATCGACATTTACCCCAGCATTTT.